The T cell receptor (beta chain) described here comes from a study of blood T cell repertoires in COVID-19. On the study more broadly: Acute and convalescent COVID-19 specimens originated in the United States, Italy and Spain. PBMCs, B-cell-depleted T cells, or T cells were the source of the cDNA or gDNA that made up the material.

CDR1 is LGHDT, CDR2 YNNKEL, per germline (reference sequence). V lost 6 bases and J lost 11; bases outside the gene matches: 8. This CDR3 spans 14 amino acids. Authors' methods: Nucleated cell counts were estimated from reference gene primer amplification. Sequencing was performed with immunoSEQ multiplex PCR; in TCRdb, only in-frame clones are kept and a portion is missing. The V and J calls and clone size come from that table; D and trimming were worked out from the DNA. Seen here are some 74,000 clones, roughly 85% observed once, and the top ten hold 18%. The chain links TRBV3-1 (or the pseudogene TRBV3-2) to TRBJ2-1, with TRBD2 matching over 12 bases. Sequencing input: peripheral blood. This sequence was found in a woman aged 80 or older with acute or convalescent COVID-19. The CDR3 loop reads CASRGPSGRAQQFF. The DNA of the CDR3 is TGTGCCAGCAGGGGGCCTAGCGGGAGGGCCCAGCAGTTCTTC.